This T cell receptor beta chain was found in a study of OX40 agonist ivuxolimab in advanced cancers. The wider study: An agonistic anti-OX40 (CD134) antibody, ivuxolimab, was used to treat the patients. Study conclusions and caveats: Some of the nonresponding patients also showed low levels of normalized T-cell clonal expansion.

Generated by immunoSEQ multiplex PCR, the TCRdb table keeps only in-frame clones and is missing some. Among about 60,000 clones listed, roughly 87% were seen once. To note about this clone: Its antigen is still unknown. The junction shows a germline mismatch at one end, possibly a read error.

Germline values: CDR1 SGHAT, CDR2 FQNNGV. The CDR3 consists of 17 residues. The sequence was collected from an adult with an advanced solid tumor such as melanoma, head and neck, liver or kidney cancer. The chain is built from TRBV11-2 and TRBJ2-6; D possibly uses TRBD1 or TRBD2 (6 bases each). The sample consisted of CD4+ or CD8+ T cells sorted from blood, taken in a trial of the OX40 agonist ivuxolimab. CDR3: CASSLEGGRAGANVLTF. The CDR3 DNA is TGTGCCAGCAGCCTAGAGGGGGGCAGGGCTGGGGCCAACGTCCTGACTTTC.